This entry concerns a single T cell receptor beta chain. The target antigen is unknown. The data were taken from a study of cytomegalovirus exposure and HLA in healthy donors. Primers included in the PCR were 60 Vbeta and 13 Jbeta primers. Sequenced by immunoSEQ multiplex PCR; TCRdb stores in-frame clones only, minus some. Here the sample spans some 130,000 clones, roughly 83% being singletons. Study-wide results and caveats: The study found most TCR sequences rare, yet found some public TCRs in many donors.

The clonotype was recovered from a female donor in good health and CMV-seronegative. Sample: PBMCs.

As DNA, the CDR3 is TGTGCCAGCTACCGGGACAGGGATGAACCCCTCCACTTT. The encoded protein is CASYRDRDEPLHF. V usage is TRBV18 and J usage is TRBJ1-6; 9 bases align to TRBD1. The CDR3 is made up of 13 amino acids. With 7 bases clipped from V and 12 bases from J, the junction kept 7 bases outside the gene matches. Germline assignment: CDR1 KGHSH and CDR2 LQKENI. The variable domain in full, completed from reference TRBV18 and TRBJ1-6, reads NAGVMQNPRHLVRRRGQEARLRCSPMKGHSHVYWYRQLPEEGLKFMVYLQKENIIDESGMPKERFSAEFPKEGPSILRIQQVVRGDSAAYFCASYRDRDEPLHFGNGTRLTVT.